This note documents a single T cell receptor (beta chain) sequence. This sample stems from a study of PD-1 blockade in classical Hodgkin lymphoma. CDR3 length equals 13 residues. Germline CDR1 is SGHNT and CDR2 is YENEEA. V was pared by 3 bases and J by 1 base, with 6 bases between. Libraries were prepared by immunoSEQ multiplex PCR; TCRdb keeps only in-frame clonotypes and omits some of them. The data hold tens of thousands of clones, with 80% to 90% observed a single time. All the patients suffered relapse after autologous stem cell transplantation, and brentuximab vedotin exposure differed. The J gene is TRBJ1-1, the V gene TRBV11-3; D uncertain. Sequencing was performed on peripheral blood mononuclear cells (PBMCs), taken at baseline. The source of this sequence is a human donor with classical Hodgkin lymphoma. The CDR3 region has the DNA TGTGCCAGCAGCTTTGGCGGGAACACTGAAGCTTTCTTT. Translating gives CASSFGGNTEAFF. Combining the CDR3 with reference TRBV11-3 and TRBJ1-1 gives the whole variable domain EAGVVQSPRYKIIEKKQPVAFWCNPISGHNTLYWYLQNLGQGPELLIRYENEEAVDDSQLPKDRFSAERLKGVDSTLKIQPAELGDSAVYLCASSFGGNTEAFFGQGTRLTVV.